The 20 T cell receptor beta chains reported below all come from one sample, sequenced in a study of blood T cell repertoires in COVID-19. The protocol was immunoSEQ multiplex PCR, while the TCRdb copy is restricted to in-frame clones and leaves out a portion. The data show over 90,000 clones, around nine tenths seen once. Sequenced input: peripheral blood. The receptors shown here come from a human donor in a cohort sampled during active COVID-19.

This chain uses TRBV29-1 with TRBJ1-2, with TRBD1 identical over 10 bases. V trimming: 4 bases; J trimming: 7 bases; junction bases outside the gene matches: 3. Germline V gene lookup returns CDR1 SQVTM and CDR2 ANQGSEA. This CDR3 comprises 12 residues. In DNA form, the CDR3 reads TGCAGCGTTGGGGGGACAGGGGTTGGCTACACCTTC. Translated: CSVGGTGVGYTF.

The CDR3 DNA reads as TGTGCCAGCAGTTTAAGGGGGCTCGGAAACACCATATATTTT. Its translation: CASSLRGLGNTIYF. The chain is built from TRBV28 and TRBJ1-3; 7 bases align to TRBD1. CDR3 size: 14 residues. Trimming at V came to 2 bases and at J to 4 bases, leaving 2 bases not matched to a gene. Germline CDR1 is MDHEN and CDR2 is SYDVKM.

V and J are TRBV6-5 and TRBJ1-1, with a possible D match to TRBD1 (6 bases). Germline V gene data show CDR1 as MNHEY and CDR2 as SVGAGI. The V gene lost 2 bases and the J gene lost 0 bases, with 7 bases spanning the gap. The CDR3 has 14 amino acids. The CDR3 DNA reads as TGTGCCAGCAGTTACCAGGGGTTGAACACTGAAGCTTTCTTT. This encodes CASSYQGLNTEAFF.

This clone was picked up one time. This rearrangement joins TRBV3-1 (or the pseudogene TRBV3-2) to TRBJ2-2; D is possibly TRBD2 (5 bases). CDR1 is LGHDT, CDR2 YNNKEL, per germline (reference sequence). CDR3 size: 15 residues. V gave up 1 base and J gave up 7 bases, with 13 bases separating them. CDR3 DNA: TGTGCCAGCAGCCAAGCTGCGAGGGCGGGCGGGGAGCTGTTTTTT. Translated, it gives CASSQAARAGGELFF.

J is TRBJ1-1 and V is TRBV9; no firm D call. V lost 4 bases, J lost 1 base, and 14 bases lay in between. This CDR3 has 15 amino acids. CDR1 SGDLS and CDR2 YYNGEE come from the germline V gene. The CDR3 sequence is CASSPRAVRNTEAFF. The CDR3 coding sequence is TGTGCCAGCAGCCCCCGCGCCGTTCGGAACACTGAAGCTTTCTTT.

This rearrangement joins TRBV5-8 to TRBJ1-2; D not resolved. Germline values: CDR1 SGHTS, CDR2 YDEGEE. This CDR3 is built from 13 residues. V lost 6 bases, J lost 2 bases, and 11 bases lay in between. CDR3 region: CASNPRVNYGYTF. DNA for the CDR3: TGTGCCAGCAACCCCCGGGTAAACTATGGCTACACCTTC. Full variable domain (remainder filled in from reference TRBV5-8 and TRBJ1-2): EAGVTQSPTHLIKTRGQQATLRCSPISGHTSVYWYQQALGLGLQFLLWYDEGEERNRGNFPPRFSGRQFPNYSSELNVNALELEDSALYLCASNPRVNYGYTFGSGTRLTVV.

The genes are TRBV6-1 and TRBJ2-3; 8 nucleotides align to TRBD1. The CDR3 length is 16 residues. V shed 4 bases and J 4 bases; nucleotides not matched to a gene: 10. Germline V gives CDR1 MNHNS, CDR2 SASEGT. CDR3 sequence: CASSALLTGEADTQYF. The CDR3 nucleotides read TGTGCCAGCAGTGCCCTACTGACAGGGGAGGCAGATACGCAGTATTTT.

J is TRBJ1-5 and V is TRBV4-1; D is perhaps TRBD1 (5 bases). Looked up from germline, CDR1 is MGHRA and CDR2 is YSYEKL. This CDR3 spans 18 amino acids. V was shortened by 2 bases and J by 0 bases, with 17 bases between the two germline ends. CDR3 DNA sequence: TGCGCCAGCAGCCAAAGTAGCAGGGAGGGAGCTAGCAATCAGCCCCAGCATTTT. Translating it yields CASSQSSREGASNQPQHF.

The CDR3 here is CASSTGQGVHEQYF. CDR3 in DNA: TGTGCCAGCAGCACCGGACAGGGGGTACACGAGCAGTACTTC. The chain links TRBV5-4 to TRBJ2-7, with TRBD1 matching over 10 bases. The germline CDR1 and CDR2 sequences are SGHNT and YYREEE (reference sequence). The CDR3 contains 14 residues. V lost 4 bases, J lost 5 bases, and 6 bases stayed unmatched.

The chain employs TRBV24-1 and TRBJ1-1, with D possibly TRBD1 on 5 matching bases. V was shortened by 7 bases and J by 11 bases, with 13 bases between the two germline ends. Germline V CDR1 and CDR2: KGHDR, SFDVKD. The CDR3 extends over 11 amino acids. This CDR3 reads CATRAGGEAFF. Here the CDR3 DNA reads TGTGCCACCAGGGCCGGGGGTGAGGCTTTCTTT.

The chain recombines TRBV7-9 with TRBJ1-4; D not resolved. The CDR3 consists of 16 residues. Trimming removed 2 bases at V and 5 bases at J, with 15 bases between. CDR1 is SEHNR, CDR2 FQNEAQ, per germline (reference sequence). The CDR3 protein is CASSLSSWEMNEKLFF. In nucleotides, the CDR3 is TGTGCCAGCAGCTTAAGTTCCTGGGAGATGAATGAAAAACTGTTTTTT.

In this sample, this clone turned up once. This chain links TRBV9 with TRBJ2-1, with TRBD2 identical over 11 bases. Looked up from germline, CDR1 is SGDLS and CDR2 is YYNGEE. Losses at the gene ends were 3 bases for V and 7 bases for J; bases not matched to a gene: 6. The CDR3 is 15 residues long. The CDR3 loop reads CASSAPGLAVNEQFF. The CDR3 DNA is TGTGCCAGCAGCGCTCCGGGACTAGCGGTAAATGAGCAGTTCTTC.

V gene TRBV18 combines with J gene TRBJ2-3; 14 nucleotides align to TRBD2. Germline V gives CDR1 KGHSH, CDR2 LQKENI. Germline trimming cut 6 bases from V and 1 base from J; bases unmatched to any gene: 3. This CDR3 has 16 residues. Here the CDR3 reads CASSRTSGGRTDTQYF. The CDR3, as DNA: TGTGCCAGCTCTCGGACTAGCGGGGGGCGCACAGATACGCAGTATTTT. Supplemented by reference TRBV18 and TRBJ2-3, the full variable domain reads NAGVMQNPRHLVRRRGQEARLRCSPMKGHSHVYWYRQLPEEGLKFMVYLQKENIIDESGMPKERFSAEFPKEGPSILRIQQVVRGDSAAYFCASSRTSGGRTDTQYFGPGTRLTVL.

The J gene is TRBJ2-5, the V gene TRBV27; 7 bases fit TRBD2. The CDR3 is made up of 14 amino acids. The trim removed 6 bases at V and 4 bases at J, leaving 8 bases unmatched. CDR1 MNHEY and CDR2 SMNVEV come from the germline V gene (reference sequence). This CDR3 reads CASRPPGGRETQYF. The CDR3 region has the DNA TGTGCCAGCAGGCCCCCTGGCGGGAGAGAGACCCAGTACTTC.

The chain recombines TRBV7-9 with TRBJ1-1; D possibly corresponds to TRBD1 (6 bases). V lost 5 bases to trimming and J lost 6 bases, with 16 bases between them. CDR1 is SEHNR, CDR2 FQNEAQ, per germline (reference sequence). This CDR3 comprises 14 residues. The DNA of the CDR3 is TGTGCCAGCAGCCAACAGGGAGGGGTGGCTGAAGCTTTCTTT. It encodes CASSQQGGVAEAFF.

The chain combines TRBV7-3 with TRBJ2-1; 11 bases are a match to TRBD2. The V gene's germline CDR1 is SGHTA and CDR2 FQGTGA. V trimming: 5 bases; J trimming: 3 bases; junction bases outside the gene matches: 9. This CDR3 comprises 17 residues. This CDR3 is CASSVSGGANRYNEQFF. CDR3 bases: TGTGCCAGCAGCGTTAGCGGGGGGGCAAACCGCTACAATGAGCAGTTCTTC.

This clone was seen just once. The chain joins TRBV7-9 to TRBJ1-1; D is unclear. Trimming pared 4 bases from V and 5 bases from J, leaving 11 bases between. The CDR3 has 13 amino acids. Germline loops: CDR1 SEHNR, CDR2 FQNEAQ (reference sequence). The CDR3 bases are TGTGCCAGCAGCTACCCCGGGTGGACTGAAGCTTTCTTT. Its protein is CASSYPGWTEAFF.

The CDR3 DNA reads as TGTGCCAGCAGCCTACCCCGGGGCCAAGAGACCCAGTACTTC. It translates to CASSLPRGQETQYF. The chain recombines TRBV3-1 (or the pseudogene TRBV3-2) with TRBJ2-5, with D tentatively TRBD2 (5 bases). V lost 4 bases, J lost 1 base, and 10 bases lay in between. Germline values: CDR1 LGHDT, CDR2 YNNKEL (reference sequence). The CDR3 extends over 14 amino acids.

The chain carries TRBV18 and TRBJ1-5; D is perhaps TRBD1 (6 bases). The CDR3 has 15 amino acids. Germline V gene lookup returns CDR1 KGHSH and CDR2 LQKENI. V lost 6 bases and J 3 bases, leaving 15 bases between the germline ends. The CDR3 sequence: CASSRLGQLNQPQHF. In nucleotides, the CDR3 is TGTGCCAGCTCCCGATTAGGACAGCTCAATCAGCCCCAGCATTTT.

The chain carries TRBV10-3 and TRBJ1-5; D remains unclear. This CDR3 is 14 amino acids long. V was cut by 3 bases and J by 2 bases, with 8 bases left in between. Per germline, CDR1 ENHRY and CDR2 SYGVKD. CDR3 sequence: CAISEVGGNQPQHF. The CDR3 region has the DNA TGTGCCATCAGTGAAGTCGGAGGCAATCAGCCCCAGCATTTT.